These 9 T cell receptor beta chains were sequenced from one sample in a study of OX40 agonist ivuxolimab in advanced cancers. Data came from immunoSEQ multiplex PCR; TCRdb stores just in-frame clones and leaves some out. The repertoire has tens of thousands of clones, approximately 94% of them found once; the top ten carry around a sixth. Sample: CD4+ or CD8+ T cells sorted from blood, taken in a trial of the OX40 agonist ivuxolimab. These receptors were taken from an adult with an advanced solid tumor such as melanoma, head and neck, liver or kidney cancer.

The chain uses TRBV21-1 and TRBJ1-1; the table's D gene call, TRBD1, was not cross checked with the DNA. TRBV21-1 has pseudogene status. This CDR3 has 18 amino acids. The CDR3 region has the DNA TGTGCCAGCAGCAAGTCTATTAGGACAGGGGGATTAAACACTGAAGCTTTCTTT. Translated, it gives CASSKSIRTGGLNTEAFF.

In its sample, this clone was seen once. The chain uses TRBV10-3 and TRBJ1-1; tentative D call: TRBD1 (5 bases). Trimming shortened V by 8 bases and J by 3 bases, and 19 bases separated the two germline ends. The CDR3 has 15 amino acids. Germline CDR1 and CDR2: ENHRY and SYGVKD. CDR3: CAIRPQGEVDTEAFF. The CDR3 coding sequence is TGTGCCATCCGCCCCCAAGGGGAAGTAGACACTGAAGCTTTCTTT.

The chain carries TRBV5-6 and TRBJ2-1; D may be TRBD1 (7 bases). Trimming removed 4 bases at V and 5 bases at J, with 16 bases between. The germline V gene has CDR1 SGHDT and CDR2 YYEEEE. The CDR3 totals 15 residues. This chain's CDR3 is CASSPQGGYNNEQFF. The CDR3 DNA sequence: TGTGCCAGCAGCCCGCAGGGGGGATATAACAATGAGCAGTTCTTC.

This chain uses TRBV5-1 with TRBJ2-7, with D perhaps assigned TRBD1 or TRBD2 (5 bases each). CDR3 length equals 13 residues. In germline, CDR1 is SGHRS, CDR2 YFSETQ. V lost 4 bases to trimming and J lost 0 bases, with 8 bases between them. The CDR3 is CASSGDDSYEQYF. CDR3 in DNA: TGCGCCAGCAGCGGGGACGACTCCTACGAGCAGTACTTC.

V usage is TRBV13 and J usage is TRBJ1-6, with 7 nucleotides matching TRBD1. The CDR3 length is 18 residues. Per germline, CDR1 PRHDT and CDR2 FYEKMQ (reference sequence). V lost 5 bases to trimming and J lost 9 bases; unmatched junction nucleotides: 19. The CDR3 is CASSGPGLQGNEGSPLHF. The CDR3 DNA is TGTGCCAGCAGCGGCCCCGGTCTACAGGGGAATGAGGGTTCACCCCTCCACTTT.

The V call is TRBV7-9, the J call TRBJ2-1; 12 nucleotides line up with TRBD2. In germline, CDR1 is SEHNR, CDR2 FQNEAQ (reference sequence). With V trimmed by 4 bases and J by 1 base, 5 bases remained unmatched. CDR3 length equals 17 residues. Here the CDR3 reads CASSSWTSGASYNEQFF. The CDR3 DNA sequence: TGTGCCAGCAGCTCCTGGACTAGCGGGGCATCCTACAATGAGCAGTTCTTC. The entire variable domain, with the rest obtained from reference TRBV7-9 and TRBJ2-1, is as follows: DTGVSQNPRHKITKRGQNVTFRCDPISEHNRLYWYRQTLGQGPEFLTYFQNEAQLEKSRLLSDRFSAERPKGSFSTLEIQRTEQGDSAMYLCASSSWTSGASYNEQFFGPGTRLTVL.

The gene calls are TRBV6-6 and TRBJ2-2; the match to TRBD1 covers 9 bases. With V trimmed by 1 base and J by 3 bases, 3 bases remained unmatched. Germline V gives CDR1 MNHNY, CDR2 SVGAGI (reference sequence). The CDR3 contains 16 residues. The CDR3 here is CASSYFRDRDTGELFF. CDR3 bases: TGTGCCAGCAGTTACTTCAGGGACAGGGACACCGGGGAGCTGTTTTTT.

This clone has a single count. Germline is not matched at one junction end, which may reflect a read error. CDR3: CASSLGGEGYEQYF. In DNA form, the CDR3 reads TGTGCTAGCAGCTTGGGAGGGGAGGGCTACGAGCAGTACTTC. The chain uses TRBV7-7 and TRBJ2-7; 7 nucleotides line up with TRBD2. There are 14 residues in the CDR3. Germline assignment: CDR1 SSHAT and CDR2 FNYEAQ (reference sequence).

This rearrangement joins TRBV4-2 to TRBJ2-3; D unresolved. V was shortened by 0 bases and J by 6 bases, with 4 bases between the two germline ends. The CDR3 has 12 residues. Germline V gene data show CDR1 as LGHNA and CDR2 as YNFKEQ. For the CDR3, the DNA is TGTGCCAGCAGCCAAGAGGGCGATACGCAGTATTTT. It yields the protein CASSQEGDTQYF.